The present TCR beta chain was sequenced within a study of T-cell memory formation after mild COVID-19. Study-level background: TCR clusters were mostly donor specific. Study-wide findings and caveats: Clones contracting over day 15 to 85 were CD4/CD8 balanced, with later expanders leaning CD4+.

Germline trimming cut 5 bases from V and 5 bases from J; bases unmatched to any gene: 19. This CDR3 is 18 amino acids long. Germline values: CDR1 MDHEN, CDR2 SYDVKM. TCRdb independently ran MiXCR on the 5' RACE reads; one entry per CDR3 protein. The data show a few hundred thousand distinct CDR3 sequences, under 15% seen once. This clonotype was seen more than once but under ten times. What it binds is not known. The specimen sequenced was PBMCs or a T cell subset sorted from them (not recorded which). This clonotype was sampled from a man aged 18 to 29 who had mild COVID-19 (a few samples of this study predate the infection). Cell type and time point are not known. The chain joins TRBV28 to TRBJ2-5; 8 nucleotides align to TRBD2. The CDR3 reads CASSTSGGQRGWGETQYF. CDR3 in DNA: TGTGCCAGCAGTACGTCTGGTGGCCAGCGGGGGTGGGGGGAGACCCAGTACTTC.